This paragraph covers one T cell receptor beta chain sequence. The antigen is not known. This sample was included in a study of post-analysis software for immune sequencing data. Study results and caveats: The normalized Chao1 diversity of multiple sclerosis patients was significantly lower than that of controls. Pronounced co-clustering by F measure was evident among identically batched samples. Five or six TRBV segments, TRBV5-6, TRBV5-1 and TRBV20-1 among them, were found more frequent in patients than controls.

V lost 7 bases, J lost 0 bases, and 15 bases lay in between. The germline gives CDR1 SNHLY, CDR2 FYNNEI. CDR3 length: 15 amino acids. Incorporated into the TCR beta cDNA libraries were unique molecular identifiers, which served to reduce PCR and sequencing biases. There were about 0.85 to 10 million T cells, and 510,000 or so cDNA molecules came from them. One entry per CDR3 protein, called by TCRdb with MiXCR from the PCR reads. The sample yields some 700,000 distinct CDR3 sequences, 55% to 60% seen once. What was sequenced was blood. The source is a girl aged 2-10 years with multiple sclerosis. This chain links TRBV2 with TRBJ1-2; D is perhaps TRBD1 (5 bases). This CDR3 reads CASTEGVLTNYGYTF. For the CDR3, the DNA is TGTGCCAGCACCGAAGGGGTATTGACTAACTATGGCTACACCTTC.